This T cell receptor beta chain was obtained from a study of T cells in localized non-small cell lung cancer. Trimming took 6 bases from V and 3 from J, leaving 21 bases between them. Per germline, CDR1 KGHSH and CDR2 LQKENI. The CDR3 has 17 residues. Sequencing used immunoSEQ multiplex PCR; TCRdb keeps in-frame clones, though not all of them. This table holds fewer than 90,000 clones, around three quarters found once. The rearrangement uses TRBV18 and TRBJ2-1; D call uncertain. This TCR was sampled from a man aged 35-69 years with stage II squamous cell lung carcinoma. The sequences come from PBMCs, collected before any cancer treatment. CDR3 nucleotides: TGTGCCAGCTCCCCCTCGGGTTCGATCTCATACTACAATGAGCAGTTCTTC. Translating it yields CASSPSGSISYYNEQFF.